Detailed here is one T cell receptor beta chain. Its antigen remains unidentified. This sequence may be a read error, since a much larger clone differs from it by one base. The record originates from a study of shared clonotypes between healthy human individuals. Study-level findings and limits: Sampling included only blood; tissue repertoires likely differ.

The table came from immunoSEQ multiplex PCR; TCRdb's copy has only in-frame clones and leaves some out. Altogether approximately 340,000 clones are present, 70% to 75% being singletons, with the ten largest covering 10%. The split of CD4+ cells yielded CD45RA+ naive and CD45RA-negative memory subsets. The CDR3 sequence is 13 residues long. From germline, CDR1 is LGHNT and CDR2 FRNRAP. The source material was memory CD4+ T cells sorted from blood. Indicated subset: CD45RA-negative fraction. This rearrangement joins TRBV12-5 to TRBJ2-2; 8 bases match TRBD1. The sequence came from a man aged 25 to 40 in good health. In DNA form, the CDR3 reads TGTGCAAGCGGACAGGGGAACACCGGGGAGCTGTTTTTT. It encodes CASGQGNTGELFF.